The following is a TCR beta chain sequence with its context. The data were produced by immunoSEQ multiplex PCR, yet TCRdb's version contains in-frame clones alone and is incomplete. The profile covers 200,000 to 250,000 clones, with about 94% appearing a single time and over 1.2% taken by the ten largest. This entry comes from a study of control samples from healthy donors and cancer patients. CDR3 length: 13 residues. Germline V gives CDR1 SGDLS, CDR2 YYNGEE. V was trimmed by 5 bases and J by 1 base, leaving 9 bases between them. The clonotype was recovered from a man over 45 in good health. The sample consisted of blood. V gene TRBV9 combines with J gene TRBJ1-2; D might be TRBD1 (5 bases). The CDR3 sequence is CASRGTVNYGYTF. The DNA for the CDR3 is TGTGCCAGCAGGGGGACGGTTAACTATGGCTACACCTTC.